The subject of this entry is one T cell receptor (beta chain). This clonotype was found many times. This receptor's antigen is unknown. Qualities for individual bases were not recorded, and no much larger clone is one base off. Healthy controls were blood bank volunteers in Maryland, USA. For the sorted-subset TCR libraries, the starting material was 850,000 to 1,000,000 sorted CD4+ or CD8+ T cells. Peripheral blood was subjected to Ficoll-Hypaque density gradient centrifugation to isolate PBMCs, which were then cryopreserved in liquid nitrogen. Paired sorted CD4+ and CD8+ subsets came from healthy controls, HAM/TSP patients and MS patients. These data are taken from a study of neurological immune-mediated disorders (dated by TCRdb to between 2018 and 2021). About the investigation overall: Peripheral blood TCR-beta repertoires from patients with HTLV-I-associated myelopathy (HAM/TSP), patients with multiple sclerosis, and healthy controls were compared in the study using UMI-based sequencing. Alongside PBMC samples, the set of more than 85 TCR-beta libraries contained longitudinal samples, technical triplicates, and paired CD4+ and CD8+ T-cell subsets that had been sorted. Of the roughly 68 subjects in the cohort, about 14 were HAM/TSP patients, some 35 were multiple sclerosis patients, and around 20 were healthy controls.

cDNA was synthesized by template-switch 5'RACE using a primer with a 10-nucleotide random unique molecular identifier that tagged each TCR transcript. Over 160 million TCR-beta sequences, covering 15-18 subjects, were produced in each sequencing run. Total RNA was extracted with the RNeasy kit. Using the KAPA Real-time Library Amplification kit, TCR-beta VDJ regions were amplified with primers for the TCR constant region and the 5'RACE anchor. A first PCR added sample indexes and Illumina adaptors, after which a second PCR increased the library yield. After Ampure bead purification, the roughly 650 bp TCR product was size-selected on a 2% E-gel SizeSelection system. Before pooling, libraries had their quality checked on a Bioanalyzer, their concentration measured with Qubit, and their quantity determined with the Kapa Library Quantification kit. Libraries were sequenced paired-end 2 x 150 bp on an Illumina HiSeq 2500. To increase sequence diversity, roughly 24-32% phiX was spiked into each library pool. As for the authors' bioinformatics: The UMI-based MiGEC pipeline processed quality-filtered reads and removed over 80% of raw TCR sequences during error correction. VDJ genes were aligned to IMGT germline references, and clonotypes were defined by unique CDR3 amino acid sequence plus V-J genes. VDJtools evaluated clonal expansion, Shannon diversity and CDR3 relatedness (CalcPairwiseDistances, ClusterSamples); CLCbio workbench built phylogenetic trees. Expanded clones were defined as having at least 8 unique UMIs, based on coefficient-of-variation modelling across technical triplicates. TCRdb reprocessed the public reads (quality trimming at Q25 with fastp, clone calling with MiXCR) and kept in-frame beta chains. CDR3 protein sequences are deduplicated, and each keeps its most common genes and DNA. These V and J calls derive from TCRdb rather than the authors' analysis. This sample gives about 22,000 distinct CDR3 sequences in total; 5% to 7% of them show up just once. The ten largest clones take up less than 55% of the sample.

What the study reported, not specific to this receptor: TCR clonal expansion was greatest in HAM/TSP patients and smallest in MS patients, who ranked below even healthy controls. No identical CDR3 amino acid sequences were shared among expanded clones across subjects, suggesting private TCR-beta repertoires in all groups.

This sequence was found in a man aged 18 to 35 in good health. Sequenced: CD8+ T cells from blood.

The nucleotides read TGTGCCAGCAGCTCGCTACAGGGGAACACTGAAGCTTTCTTT. Its protein is CASSSLQGNTEAFF. This chain joins TRBV9 to TRBJ1-1, and TRBD1 may be the D gene, going by 6 matching bases. Taken from cysteine to phenylalanine, the CDR3 has 14 residues. Only CDR3 DNA is held: 42 bases, read in frame from base 1. The germline V gene specifies SGDLS as CDR1 and YYNGEE as CDR2. The germline ends are 11 bases apart after V is trimmed by 4 bases and J by 1 base.